This T cell receptor beta chain derives from a study of vaccination and CD4 T cells after COVID-19. Study details: It was a median about 100 days after diagnosis, with a range of 35 to 161, that post-COVID samples were drawn. Notes on the study in general: Clonotypes reactive to SARS-CoV-2 had a median that went up from roughly 21 to 40, but not significantly.

To note about this clonotype: Its specificity is unknown. An end of the junction does not agree with germline; a read error may underlie this.

This sample's treatment: approximately 9-day PBMC culture with coronavirus spike peptide pools or control peptides (ViraFEST assay). This CDR3 comprises 8 residues. The germline gives CDR1 DFQATT, CDR2 SNEGSKA (reference sequence). With the Oncomine TCR Beta short-read assay, DNA from cultured CD4+ T cells was sequenced. Each CDR3 protein is one row after TCRdb ran MiXCR on the PCR reads. The sample has around 12,000 distinct CDR3 sequences; around 50% are singletons. The TCR comes from a human donor with COVID-19. This specimen consisted of cultured CD4+ T cells from blood, obtained after SARS-CoV-2 vaccination. The chain is built from TRBV20-1 and TRBJ2-1; no firm D call. The CDR3 nucleotides read TGCAGTGTGCCCCGACCCCACTTC. This codes for CSVPRPHF.